This TCR beta chain was captured by sequencing in a study of T cell responses to AZD1222 COVID-19 vaccine. Study conclusions and caveats: Baseline serostatus was positive in only six AZD1222 recipients. Repertoire sampling happened only post peak T cell response.

Germline V gene sequence: CDR1 LNHNV, CDR2 YYDKDF (reference sequence). The CDR3 totals 16 residues. The ends were cut back, 3 bases at V and 7 bases at J, with 20 bases in the middle. As concerns this clone: Antigen: not known.

Profiled with immunoSEQ multiplex PCR; TCRdb holds only in-frame clones, not every one. The sample includes under 170,000 clones, 92% of them seen just once. Here the sequenced sample was peripheral blood, taken 28 days after the second AZD1222 dose. This clonotype was sampled from an adult who received the AZD1222 COVID-19 vaccine. The chain joins TRBV15 to TRBJ2-3, with D perhaps TRBD2 (6 bases). CDR3 region: CATSSDGTSQRYTQYF. Written as DNA, the CDR3 is TGTGCCACCAGCAGTGACGGGACTTCCCAGAGGTATACGCAGTATTTT.